This TCR beta chain was recorded in a study of T cells in tuberculosis. Time point denoted: new active TB diagnosis, blood taken before or within 7 days of starting treatment. The CDR3 runs to 14 residues. Trimming pared 2 bases from V and 4 bases from J, leaving 8 bases between. The germline CDR1 and CDR2 sequences are SGHTA and FQGNSA. TCRdb's copy holds only in-frame clones and misses some; the assay was immunoSEQ multiplex PCR. The sample shows approximately 40,000 clones, 94% of them seen only once. The clonotype comes from an adult with tuberculosis. This chain uses TRBV7-2 with TRBJ2-2; D unclear. The sequencing here drew on PBMCs, taken at tuberculosis diagnosis. CDR3 loop: CASSLWSSTGELFF. The CDR3 DNA follows: TGTGCCAGCAGCTTATGGTCTAGCACCGGGGAGCTGTTTTTT.